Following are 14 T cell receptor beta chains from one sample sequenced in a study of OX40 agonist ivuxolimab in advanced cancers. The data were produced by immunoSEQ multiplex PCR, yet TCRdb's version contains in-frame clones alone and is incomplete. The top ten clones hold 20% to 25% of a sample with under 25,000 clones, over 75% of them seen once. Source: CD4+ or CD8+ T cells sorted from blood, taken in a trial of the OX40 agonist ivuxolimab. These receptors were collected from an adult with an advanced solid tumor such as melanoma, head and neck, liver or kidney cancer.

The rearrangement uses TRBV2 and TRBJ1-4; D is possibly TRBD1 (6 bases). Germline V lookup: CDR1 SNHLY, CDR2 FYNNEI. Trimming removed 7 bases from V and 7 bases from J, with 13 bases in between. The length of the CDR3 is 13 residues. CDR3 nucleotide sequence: TGTGCCAGCAACCGGGACATCGGTGAAAAACTGTTTTTT. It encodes CASNRDIGEKLFF.

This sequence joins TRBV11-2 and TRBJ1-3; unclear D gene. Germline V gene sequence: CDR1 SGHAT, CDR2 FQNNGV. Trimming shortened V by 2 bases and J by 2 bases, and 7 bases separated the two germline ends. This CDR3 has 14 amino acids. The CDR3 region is CASSLSGTGNTIYF. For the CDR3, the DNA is TGTGCCAGCAGCTTAAGTGGAACTGGAAACACCATATATTTT.

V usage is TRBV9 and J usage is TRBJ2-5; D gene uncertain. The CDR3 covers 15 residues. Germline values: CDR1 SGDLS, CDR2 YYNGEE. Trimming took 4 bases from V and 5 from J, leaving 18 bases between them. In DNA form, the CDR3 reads TGTGCCAGCAGCCCCCTCGTGGGGTCTTTGGAGACCCAGTACTTC. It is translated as CASSPLVGSLETQYF.

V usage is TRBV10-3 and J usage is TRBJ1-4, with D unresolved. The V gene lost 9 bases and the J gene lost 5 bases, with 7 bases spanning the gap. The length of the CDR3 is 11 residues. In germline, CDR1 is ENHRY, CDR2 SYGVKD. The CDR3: CAIAENEKLFF. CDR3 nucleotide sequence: TGTGCCATTGCAGAGAATGAAAAACTGTTTTTT.

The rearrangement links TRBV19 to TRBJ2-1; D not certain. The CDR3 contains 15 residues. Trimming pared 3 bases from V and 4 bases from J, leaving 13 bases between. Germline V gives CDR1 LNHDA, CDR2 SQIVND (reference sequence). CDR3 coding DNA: TGTGCCAGTAGTATCGGGTATTCATTGTACAATGAGCAGTTCTTC. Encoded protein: CASSIGYSLYNEQFF.

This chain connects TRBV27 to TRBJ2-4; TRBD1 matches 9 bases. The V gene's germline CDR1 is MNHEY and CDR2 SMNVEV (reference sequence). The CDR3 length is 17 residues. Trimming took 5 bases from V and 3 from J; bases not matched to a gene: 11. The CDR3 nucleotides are TGTGCCAGCAGTCCCCCGACAGGGGGGTTTGTCAAAAACATTCAGTACTTC. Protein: CASSPPTGGFVKNIQYF.

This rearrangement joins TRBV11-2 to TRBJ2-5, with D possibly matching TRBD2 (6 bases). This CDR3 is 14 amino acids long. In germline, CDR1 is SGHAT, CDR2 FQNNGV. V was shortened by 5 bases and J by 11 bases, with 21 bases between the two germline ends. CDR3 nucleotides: TGTGCCAGCAGCCCTTCGGTCCGGTCGGGGGAGCAGTACTTC. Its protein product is CASSPSVRSGEQYF.

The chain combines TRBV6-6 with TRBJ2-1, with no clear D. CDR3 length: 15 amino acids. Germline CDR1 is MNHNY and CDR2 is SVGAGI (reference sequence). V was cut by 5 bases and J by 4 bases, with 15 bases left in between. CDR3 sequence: CASSPPGLPYNEQFF. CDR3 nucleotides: TGTGCCAGCAGTCCACCGGGTCTCCCATACAATGAGCAGTTCTTC.

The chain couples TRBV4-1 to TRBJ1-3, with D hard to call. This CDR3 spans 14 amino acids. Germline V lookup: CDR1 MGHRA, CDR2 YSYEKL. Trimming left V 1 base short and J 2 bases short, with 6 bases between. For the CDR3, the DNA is TGCGCCAGCAGCCAAGCCACTCCTGGAAACACCATATATTTT. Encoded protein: CASSQATPGNTIYF.

As DNA, the CDR3 is TGTGCCAGCAGTGAATATGAAAAACTGTTTTTT. Protein sequence: CASSEYEKLFF. The rearrangement links TRBV2 to TRBJ1-4; no firm D call. V lost 2 bases and J lost 6, with 1 base in between. Germline values: CDR1 SNHLY, CDR2 FYNNEI. CDR3 length: 11 residues.

The chain's CDR3 is CASSRGGDYEQYF. In DNA form, the CDR3 reads TGTGCCAGTAGTCGGGGAGGGGACTACGAGCAGTACTTC. The chain links TRBV19 to TRBJ2-7, with 7 bases that match TRBD2. V lost 5 bases, J lost 3 bases, and 4 bases stayed unmatched. The germline V gene has CDR1 LNHDA and CDR2 SQIVND (reference sequence). The CDR3 has 13 amino acids.

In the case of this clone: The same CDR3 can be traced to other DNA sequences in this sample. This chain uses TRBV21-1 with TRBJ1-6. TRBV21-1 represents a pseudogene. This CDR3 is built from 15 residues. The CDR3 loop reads CASSPRSLRDSPLHF. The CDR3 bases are TGTGCCAGCAGCCCCAGATCACTAAGGGATTCACCCCTCCACTTT.

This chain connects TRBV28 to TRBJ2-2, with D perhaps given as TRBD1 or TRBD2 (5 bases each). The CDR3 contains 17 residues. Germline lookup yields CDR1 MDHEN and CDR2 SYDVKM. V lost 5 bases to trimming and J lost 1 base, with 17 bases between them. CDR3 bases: TGTGCCAGCAGTCGCCTACCCGGGACCGTGAACACCGGGGAGCTGTTTTTT. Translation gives CASSRLPGTVNTGELFF.

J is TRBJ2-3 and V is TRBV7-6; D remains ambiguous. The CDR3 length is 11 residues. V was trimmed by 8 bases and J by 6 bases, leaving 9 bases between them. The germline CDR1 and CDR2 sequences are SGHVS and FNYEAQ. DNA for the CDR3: TGTGCCAGCTCCGTTTCGGATACGCAGTATTTT. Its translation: CASSVSDTQYF.